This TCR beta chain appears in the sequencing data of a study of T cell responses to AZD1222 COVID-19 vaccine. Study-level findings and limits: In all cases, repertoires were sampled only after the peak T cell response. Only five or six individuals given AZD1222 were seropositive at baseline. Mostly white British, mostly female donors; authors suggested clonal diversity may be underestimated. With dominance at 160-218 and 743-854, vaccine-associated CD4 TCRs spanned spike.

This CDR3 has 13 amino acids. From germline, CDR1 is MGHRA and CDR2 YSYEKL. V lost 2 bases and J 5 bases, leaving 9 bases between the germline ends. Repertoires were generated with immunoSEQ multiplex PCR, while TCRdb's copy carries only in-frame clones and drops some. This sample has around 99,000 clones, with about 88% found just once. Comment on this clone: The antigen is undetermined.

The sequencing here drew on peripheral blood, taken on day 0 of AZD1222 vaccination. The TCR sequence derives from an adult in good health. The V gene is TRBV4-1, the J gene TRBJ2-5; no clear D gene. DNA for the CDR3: TGCGCCAGCAGCCAACCATTGGGGGAGACCCAGTACTTC. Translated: CASSQPLGETQYF.